This TCR beta chain was found in a study of blood T cell repertoires in COVID-19. Study-level information: All recovered Cohort 3 donors got two negative PCRs, got clearance, or saw symptom resolution. The study drew acute and convalescent COVID-19 samples from the United States, Italy and Spain.

The age range of participants was roughly 18 to 90 years, with residence in under 30 US areas. The table came from immunoSEQ multiplex PCR; TCRdb's copy has only in-frame clones and leaves some out. The top ten hold 1.5% to 2% of the sample, which has 400,000 or so clones, approximately 87% seen once. Germline CDR1 SGHNT, CDR2 YYREEE (reference sequence). The CDR3 has 15 residues. Trimming cost V 1 base and J 5 bases; bases outside gene matches: 4. The material sequenced was PBMCs or T cells enriched from blood (not recorded which). This chain uses TRBV5-4 with TRBJ2-7; 12 bases match TRBD2. This clonotype was obtained from a middle-aged man in a cohort exposed to, infected with or recovered from COVID-19 (not recorded which). CDR3 coding DNA: TGTGCCAGCAGCTTGTACCTAGCGGGAGGGCACGAGCAGTACTTC. It encodes CASSLYLAGGHEQYF.